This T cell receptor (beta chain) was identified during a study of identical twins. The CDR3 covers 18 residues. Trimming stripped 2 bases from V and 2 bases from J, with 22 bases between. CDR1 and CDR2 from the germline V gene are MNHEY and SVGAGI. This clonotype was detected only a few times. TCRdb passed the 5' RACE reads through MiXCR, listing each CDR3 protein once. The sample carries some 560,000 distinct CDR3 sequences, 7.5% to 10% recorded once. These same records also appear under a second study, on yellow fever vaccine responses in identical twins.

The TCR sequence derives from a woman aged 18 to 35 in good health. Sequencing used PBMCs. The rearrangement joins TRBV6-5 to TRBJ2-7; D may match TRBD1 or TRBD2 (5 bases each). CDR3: CASSYQLPGPTETYEQYF. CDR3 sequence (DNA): TGTGCCAGCAGTTACCAGCTACCGGGACCTACAGAAACCTACGAGCAGTACTTC.